This is a list of T cell receptor beta chains from one sample in a study of metastatic and nonmetastatic thyroid tumors. With MiXCR, TCRdb reprocessed the PCR reads. Here the sample spans approximately 38,000 clones, approximately 16% being singletons. The sample taken for sequencing was tumor tissue. These receptors all stem from a female donor with papillary thyroid cancer or a benign thyroid nodule (not recorded which). Some clones in this sample may be carry-over from other donors' samples. The CDR3 runs from the conserved cysteine through the conserved F or W. A D gene is named only where the DNA matches it firmly. Expanded clones are given a class, and other clones once, few, many or no size at all.

j_gene | d_gene | v_gene | abundance | CDR3nt | CDR3aa
TRBJ2-7 | - | TRBV29-1 | many | TGCAGCGTTGTGTTACAGGGGGGGTACGAGCAGTACTTC | CSVVLQGGYEQYF
TRBJ1-4 | TRBD1 | TRBV4-2 | many | TGTGCCAGCAGCCAACTCGGACAGGGCGTCCATGAAAAACTGTTTTTT | CASSQLGQGVHEKLFF
TRBJ2-1 | - | TRBV28 | many | TGTGCCAGCAGTTTATTTGGCCCCATTGGAGATGAGCAGTTCTTC | CASSLFGPIGDEQFF
TRBJ2-1 | - | TRBV9 | - | TGTGCCAGCACCGCTGTAGGGAGCGCCGATGAGCAGTTCTTC | CASTAVGSADEQFF
TRBJ2-1 | TRBD2 | TRBV2 | many | TGTGCCAGCAAACTAGCGGGAGAGCACAATGAGCAGTTCTTC | CASKLAGEHNEQFF
TRBJ2-7 | TRBD2 | TRBV28 | - | TGTGTCAGTAGACGGCACGGCGGGAGATCCGACGAGCAGTACTTC | CVSRRHGGRSDEQYF
TRBJ1-2 | TRBD1 | TRBV6-2/TRBV6-3 | medium-sized | TGTGCCAGCAGTTCCCCACCGGGGACAGAAATCTATGGCTACACCTTC | CASSSPPGTEIYGYTF
TRBJ1-1 | - | TRBV20-1 | many | TGCAGTGCTAGAGTCCCCGGGGGGACTGAAGCTTTCTTT | CSARVPGGTEAFF
TRBJ2-5 | - | TRBV6-1 | many | TGTGCCAGCAGTGAACCCGGCTTCCAAGAGACCCAGTACTTC | CASSEPGFQETQYF
TRBJ2-1 | TRBD2 | TRBV7-9 | many | TGTGCCAGCAGCGGCCGGAGGGTCGGGGGGTACAATGAGCAGTTCTTC | CASSGRRVGGYNEQFF
TRBJ2-4 | - | TRBV20-1 | medium-sized | TGCAGTGCTACTTTACAAGAGAACATTCAGTACTTC | CSATLQENIQYF
TRBJ1-2 | TRBD1 | TRBV3-1 | - | TGTGCCAGCAGCCACACCGGGACAGGTGGACACTATGGCTACACCTTC | CASSHTGTGGHYGYTF
TRBJ2-7 | - | TRBV6-2/TRBV6-3 | - | TGTGCCAGCAGTTGCCGGGCCCAGGAGAATCGCTACGAGCACTACTTC | CASSCRAQENRYEHYF
TRBJ2-1 | - | TRBV6-5 | many | TGTGCCAGCAGTTACACAGCTAGCCCCGAGCAGTTCTTC | CASSYTASPEQFF
TRBJ2-5 | - | TRBV9 | many | TGTGCCAGCAGCGTAGCCACAGGGACATCAGGGACCCAGTACTTC | CASSVATGTSGTQYF
TRBJ1-2 | TRBD1 | TRBV4-1 | - | TGCGCCAGCAGCCAAGAGGACAGGGTGTATGGCTACACCTTC | CASSQEDRVYGYTF
TRBJ2-2 | - | TRBV2 | many | TGTGCCAGCAGTTTCTACAGGGCGAACACCGGGGAGCTGTTTTTT | CASSFYRANTGELFF
TRBJ2-2 | TRBD2 | TRBV25-1 | many | TGTGCCAGCAGTAGCCACGGGGGGGGGACCCCCGGGGAGCTGTTTTTT | CASSSHGGGTPGELFF
TRBJ2-3 | - | TRBV6-2/TRBV6-3 | - | TGTGCCAGCAGTCGGGACAGGGTGCTTATCGGGAGGGACACAGATACGCAGTATTTT | CASSRDRVLIGRDTDTQYF
TRBJ2-1 | TRBD2 | TRBV9 | many | TGTGCCAGCAGCGTGTTGGGCGGGAGCTCCTACAATGAGCAGTTCTTC | CASSVLGGSSYNEQFF
TRBJ1-1 | - | TRBV3-1 | many | TGTGCCAGCAGCCAAGATGGCCGGAACACTGAAGCTTTCTTT | CASSQDGRNTEAFF
TRBJ1-1 | - | TRBV29-1 | many | TGCAGCGTTGAACCCCTAGGTGGGAACACTGAAGCTTTCTTT | CSVEPLGGNTEAFF
TRBJ2-6 | TRBD2 | TRBV5-1 | many | TGCGCCAGCAGCTTGTTGGCTAGCGGGAAGTACGCCTCTGGGGCCAACGTCCTGACTTTC | CASSLLASGKYASGANVLTF
TRBJ1-2 | TRBD1 | TRBV12-3/TRBV12-4 | few | TGTGCCAGAAGTCCAAAACCCGGGACAGATAAATATGGCTACACCTTC | CARSPKPGTDKYGYTF
TRBJ2-3 | - | TRBV27 | - | TGTGCCAGCAACATAGCTGGGCGGGACACAGATACGCAGTATTTT | CASNIAGRDTDTQYF
TRBJ1-3 | - | TRBV30 | - | TGTGCCTGGAGTCGGGCAGCTGGAAACACCATATATTTT | CAWSRAAGNTIYF
TRBJ2-7 | - | TRBV10-2 | many | TGCGCCAGCAGTGAGGACTCCCACTACGAGCAGTACTTC | CASSEDSHYEQYF
TRBJ2-2 | - | TRBV20-1 | many | TGCAGTGCTAGGATGACGGGAGTCCGAACCGGGGAGCTGTTTTTT | CSARMTGVRTGELFF
TRBJ2-7 | - | TRBV6-6 | - | TGTGCCAGCATTTACTCGGTGACAGTGGCAAGCTACGAGCAGTACTTC | CASIYSVTVASYEQYF
TRBJ2-1 | - | TRBV27 | many | TGTGCCAGCAGTTTAGACAGGAACAACAATGAGCAGTTCTTC | CASSLDRNNNEQFF
TRBJ2-7 | TRBD1 | TRBV4-2 | - | TGTGCCAGCAGCCAAGAGGGGACAGGTGGGATCTACGAGCAGTACTTC | CASSQEGTGGIYEQYF
TRBJ1-2 | - | TRBV9 | many | TGTGCCAGCAGCGTAGCTTTTGGGGGCACCTATGGCTACACCTTC | CASSVAFGGTYGYTF
TRBJ1-5 | TRBD1 | TRBV6-1 | many | TGTGCCAGTCACAGGGGTTCTAGCAATCAGCCCCAGCATTTT | CASHRGSSNQPQHF
TRBJ2-1 | TRBD2 | TRBV20-1 | many | TGCAGTGCTAGAGATAAGATCAGCGGGAGGGCCTCCCATGAGCAGTTCTTC | CSARDKISGRASHEQFF
TRBJ1-2 | - | TRBV19 | many | TGTGCCAGTAGTATAGCCGGGATAGGCCCCTATGGCTACACCTTC | CASSIAGIGPYGYTF
TRBJ2-2 | - | TRBV5-1 | - | TGCGCCAGCAGCACACAGGGAGGTACGAACACCGGGGAGCTGTTTTTT | CASSTQGGTNTGELFF
TRBJ1-3 | - | TRBV7-9 | many | TGTGCCAGCAGCTTAGGTAGCTCTGGAAACACCATATATTTT | CASSLGSSGNTIYF
TRBJ1-4 | - | TRBV15 | - | TGTGCCACCAGCAGAGGAGGGACGGATAATGAAAAACTGCTTTTT | CATSRGGTDNEKLLF
TRBJ2-7 | TRBD1 | TRBV19 | many | TGTGCCAGTAGTAGGGGACAGGGGGCCGACGAGCAGTACTTC | CASSRGQGADEQYF
TRBJ2-3 | TRBD2 | TRBV6-1 | - | TGTGCCAGCAGTCCTGTAGCGGGAGTAGTAGATACGCAGTATTTT | CASSPVAGVVDTQYF
TRBJ2-1 | TRBD1 | TRBV6-1 | many | TGTGCCAGCACCCGAGGGGGACAGGGGAGGGGTGAGCAGTTCTTC | CASTRGGQGRGEQFF
TRBJ2-2 | - | TRBV5-1 | many | TGCGCCAGCAGCCCGTTTTCCGGGGACACCGGGGAGCTGTTTTTT | CASSPFSGDTGELFF
TRBJ2-1 | TRBD2 | TRBV15 | few | TGTGCCACCAGCAGGACTAGCGGGGGGGCATACAATGAGCAGTTCTTC | CATSRTSGGAYNEQFF
TRBJ2-5 | TRBD2 | TRBV5-1 | many | TGCGCCAGCAGCCCCGGACTAGCAGCCCAAGAGACCCAGTACTTC | CASSPGLAAQETQYF
TRBJ1-1 | TRBD1 | TRBV6-2/TRBV6-3 | many | TGTGCCAGCAGTTACAGAGGACAGGGGGGCACTGAAGCTTTCTTT | CASSYRGQGGTEAFF
TRBJ2-5 | TRBD1 | TRBV11-2 | many | TGTGCCAGCAGCCCCGGACAGGTCCAGTACTTC | CASSPGQVQYF
TRBJ1-6 | TRBD1 | TRBV29-1 | many | TGCAGCGTTGCGGTGGGACAGGCCAATAATTCACCCCTCCACTTT | CSVAVGQANNSPLHF
TRBJ2-7 | TRBD2 | TRBV6-5 | - | TGTGCCAGCAGTTACCCACTAGCGCGAGGGCCGTGTGAGCAGTACTTC | CASSYPLARGPCEQYF
TRBJ1-1 | - | TRBV20-1 | - | TGCAGTGATAGAGATAAGGCAGGCGGGGTGGACACTGAAGCTTTCTTT | CSDRDKAGGVDTEAFF
TRBJ2-1 | TRBD2 | TRBV20-1 | many | TGCAGTGCTAGAGTCGGGACTAGCGGGCCCAATGAGCAGTTCTTC | CSARVGTSGPNEQFF
TRBJ2-5 | TRBD2 | TRBV7-2 | many | TGTGCCAGCAGCCCCGGGGGGCAAGAGACCCAGTACTTC | CASSPGGQETQYF
TRBJ2-7 | - | TRBV5-5 | - | TGTGCCAGCAGCTTGGGCTCTATCGGGATGTTCTACGAGCAGTACTTC | CASSLGSIGMFYEQYF